This T cell receptor (beta chain) was recorded in a study of vaccination effects on CD4 cells after COVID-19. Study as a whole: Samples that were drawn after vaccination came a median of 72 days after the second dose. General study results and limits: Clones that were induced by infection or by vaccine showed marked contraction late after vaccination.

Before sequencing, viral peptide pools were used by the ViraFEST assay to expand antigen-specific CD4+ T cells. Culture lasted about 10 days before CD4+ T cell isolation. The vaccine given was either BNT162b2 or mRNA-1273, in two doses. Sequencing used immunoSEQ multiplex PCR; TCRdb keeps in-frame clones, though not all of them. The data show 20,000 to 30,000 clones, with 69% seen just once and approximately 8% held by the top ten. With respect to this clone: Its specificity is not known.

The CDR3 totals 13 residues. The germline V and J ends were trimmed by 0 bases and 7 bases, with 9 bases remaining between them. Germline assignment: CDR1 SGHTA and CDR2 FQGNSA. The chain employs TRBV7-2 and TRBJ1-2; TRBD1 might be the D (5 bases). Sequenced here: CD4+ T cells from PBMCs cultured with SARS-CoV-2 spike peptides, sampled after COVID-19 vaccination. This clonotype originated in a human donor who received a COVID-19 vaccine. The DNA of the CDR3 is TGTGCCAGCAGCTTAGCGGGGGATCCTGGCTACACCTTC. Translated: CASSLAGDPGYTF. The full variable domain, its missing parts supplied by reference TRBV7-2 and TRBJ1-2, is GAGVSQSPSNKVTEKGKDVELRCDPISGHTALYWYRQSLGQGLEFLIYFQGNSAPDKSGLPSDRFSAERTGGSVSTLTIQRTQQEDSAVYLCASSLAGDPGYTFGSGTRLTVV.